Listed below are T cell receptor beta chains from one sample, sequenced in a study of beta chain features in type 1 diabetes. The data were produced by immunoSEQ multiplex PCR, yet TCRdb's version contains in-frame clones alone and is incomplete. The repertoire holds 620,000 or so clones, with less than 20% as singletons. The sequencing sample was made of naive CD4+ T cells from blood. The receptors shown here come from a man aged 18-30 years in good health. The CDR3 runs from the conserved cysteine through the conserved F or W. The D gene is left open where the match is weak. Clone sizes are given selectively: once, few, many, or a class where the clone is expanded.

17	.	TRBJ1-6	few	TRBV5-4	TGTGCCAGCAGCTGGCGACGGGGTGGGGAAGATAATTCACCCCTCCACTTT	CASSWRRGGEDNSPLHF
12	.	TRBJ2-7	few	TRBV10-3	TGTGCCATCAGAGGGGACTCCTACGAGCAGTACTTC	CAIRGDSYEQYF
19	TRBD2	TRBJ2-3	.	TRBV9	TGTGCCAGCAGCGTAGGTTCGATAGTCGGGCGGGGGGGCACAGATACGCAGTATTTT	CASSVGSIVGRGGTDTQYF
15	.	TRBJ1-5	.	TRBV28	TGTGCCAGCGGGGGAGAGGACCTTAGCAATCAGCCCCAGCATTTT	CASGGEDLSNQPQHF
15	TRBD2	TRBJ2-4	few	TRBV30	TGTGCCTGGAGTGGGGGGGGATTAGCCAAAAACATTCAGTACTTC	CAWSGGGLAKNIQYF
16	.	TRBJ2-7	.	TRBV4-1	TGCGCCAGCAGCCAAGCCTTAGCAGGGTTGACCTACGAGCAGTACTTC	CASSQALAGLTYEQYF
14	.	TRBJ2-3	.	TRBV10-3	TGTGCCATCCGGCCGACTAGTGGTTCAGATACGCAGTATTTT	CAIRPTSGSDTQYF
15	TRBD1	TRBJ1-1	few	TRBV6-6	TGTGCCAGCAGTTCGGGACAGCGGATGAACACTGAAGCTTTCTTT	CASSSGQRMNTEAFF
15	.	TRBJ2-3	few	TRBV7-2	TGTGCCAGCAGCTTTCTTCAAGGGACGGCAGATACGCAGTATTTT	CASSFLQGTADTQYF
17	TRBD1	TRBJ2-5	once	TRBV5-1	TGCGCCAGCAGCTTGGTAGGGAGGACAGGGGGACAAGAGACCCAGTACTTC	CASSLVGRTGGQETQYF
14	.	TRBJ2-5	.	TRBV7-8	TGTGCCAGCAGCTTAGGTGCGTGGGAAGAGACCCAGTACTTC	CASSLGAWEETQYF
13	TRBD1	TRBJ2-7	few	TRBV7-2	TGTGCCAGCAGACTAGGACAGGGCTACGAGCAGTACTTC	CASRLGQGYEQYF
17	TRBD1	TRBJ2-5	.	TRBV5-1	TGCGCCAGCAGCTCCGTGGGGACAGGGGGCATTTCGGAGACCCAGTACTTC	CASSSVGTGGISETQYF
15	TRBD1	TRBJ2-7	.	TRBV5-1	TGCGCCAGCAGCTTGCTACAGGGGGCATCCTACGAGCAGTACTTC	CASSLLQGASYEQYF
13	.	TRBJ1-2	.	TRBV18	TGTGCCAGCTCACTCCAGACTAACTATGGCTACACCTTC	CASSLQTNYGYTF
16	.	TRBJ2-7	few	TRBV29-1	TGCAGCGTTGCGTGGGGAGGACCCTTTTCTCCCTACGAGCAGTACTTC	CSVAWGGPFSPYEQYF
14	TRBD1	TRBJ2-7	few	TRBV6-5	TGTGCCAGCAGTTACCGGACAGGGATCTACGAGCAGTACTTC	CASSYRTGIYEQYF
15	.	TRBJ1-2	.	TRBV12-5	TGTGCTAGTGGTTTGGATCGTAGACACACCAATGGCTACACCTTC	CASGLDRRHTNGYTF